This TCR beta chain was observed in a study of blood T cell repertoires in COVID-19. CDR3 length: 13 amino acids. V trimming: 7 bases; J trimming: 5 bases; junction bases outside the gene matches: 5. Germline V lookup: CDR1 SNHLY, CDR2 FYNNEI. The assay was immunoSEQ multiplex PCR, and TCRdb's table has in-frame clones only and misses some. The sample lists about 140,000 clones, about 80% seen once, with approximately 3.6% in the top ten. The TCR sequence derives from a man in his 70s who had recovered from COVID-19. Sequencing was done on a sample of peripheral blood. The chain combines TRBV2 with TRBJ2-3; 8 positions match TRBD2. The CDR3 region has the DNA TGTGCCAGCACCCAGCGGGAGTTAGATACGCAGTATTTT. It specifies CASTQRELDTQYF.